This paragraph covers one T cell receptor (beta chain) sequence. Original methodology: How many nucleated cells were present was estimated from reference gene primer amplification. Profiling relied on immunoSEQ multiplex PCR, and the TCRdb table lists in-frame clones only, not all of them. Clone size and the V and J calls come from that table; the DNA yielded D and trimming. The sample includes roughly 200,000 clones, about 83% of them seen just once. This sample stems from a study of blood T cell repertoires in COVID-19. About the research overall: Acute-phase and convalescent COVID-19 samples originated in the United States, Italy and Spain. Sample material is recorded as cDNA or gDNA derived from T cells, B-cell-depleted T cells, or PBMCs.

This CDR3 has 14 amino acids. V was pared by 2 bases and J by 5 bases, with 3 bases of the junction left unmatched. In germline, CDR1 is SNHLY, CDR2 FYNNEI. The chain links TRBV2 to TRBJ1-5, with TRBD1 identical over 7 bases. This receptor was taken from a woman in her sixties or seventies with active or convalescent COVID-19. Sequencing input: peripheral blood. The CDR3 region has the DNA TGTGCCAGCAGTGAAAGGACAGGATATCAGCCCCAGCATTTT. It yields the protein CASSERTGYQPQHF.